This T cell receptor beta chain was captured by sequencing in a study of T cell repertoires in cytomegalovirus infection. From the reads, TCRdb called clonotypes with MiXCR, one entry per CDR3 protein. The sample gives some 590,000 distinct CDR3 sequences, around two fifths of which show up once; 48% is in the top ten. The study, taken as a whole, reports: The ex vivo response was dominated by HLA-C-restricted CMV-specific TCR beta clonotypes.

Comment on this clonotype: Its target is unknown.

The source is a human donor in good health (CMV status not recorded). Some clones in this sample may be carry-over from other donors' samples. The source material was cultured PBMCs, sampled from culture after CMV antigen stimulation.

CDR3: CASSSPGLAGRYEQYF. CDR3 DNA: TGTGCCAGCAGCTCACCAGGGCTAGCGGGGCGATACGAGCAGTACTTC. This chain uses TRBV7-2 with TRBJ2-7; 9 nucleotides agree with TRBD2. The germline CDR1 and CDR2 sequences are SGHTA and FQGNSA. The CDR3 runs to 16 residues. V dropped 4 bases and J dropped 4; count of bases not matched to a gene: 11.